This is a list of T cell receptor beta chains from one sample in a study of breast tumors, draining lymph nodes, adjacent tissues. TCRdb re-analysed the multiplex PCR reads in MiXCR, keeping a single row per CDR3 protein. The sample comprises over 20,000 distinct CDR3 sequences, more than 25% of which are singletons, and 11% rests with the top ten. The sample consisted of breast tumor tissue. The receptor set was obtained from a female donor with breast cancer. Some clones in this sample may be carry-over from other donors' samples. The CDR3 runs from the conserved cysteine through the conserved F or W. D genes are given only for firm matches. Only some rows state a clone size, as once, few, many or a class for expanded clones.

>many|TRBJ2-1|TRBD2|TRBV6-4
CASSVAGGGMDEQFF
TGTGCCAGCAGCGTTGCGGGAGGCGGGATGGATGAGCAGTTCTTC
>many|TRBJ2-1|TRBD2|TRBV20-1
CSARGLAGMNEQFF
TGCAGTGCTAGAGGGCTAGCGGGAATGAATGAGCAGTTCTTC
>few|TRBJ2-7|TRBD1|TRBV5-1
CASSPGTGRSYEQYF
TGCGCCAGCAGCCCCGGGACAGGGCGCTCCTACGAGCAGTACTTC
>medium-sized|TRBJ2-1|TRBD1|TRBV7-9
CASSLGTAEQFF
TGTGCCAGCAGCTTGGGGACAGCCGAGCAGTTCTTC
>many|TRBJ2-3|NA|TRBV20-1
CSANGNTDTQYF
TGCAGTGCTAACGGAAACACAGATACGCAGTATTTT
>many|TRBJ2-5|TRBD1|TRBV7-2
CASSLGRQGGETQYF
TGTGCCAGCAGCTTGGGGCGACAGGGTGGGGAGACCCAGTACTTC
>many|TRBJ2-5|TRBD2|TRBV11-3
CASSLEGWGGEETQYF
TGTGCCAGCAGCTTAGAAGGTTGGGGGGGGGAAGAGACCCAGTACTTC
>many|TRBJ2-3|NA|TRBV14
CASSHGLPAYTQYF
TGTGCCAGCAGCCACGGACTACCAGCATATACGCAGTATTTT
>NA|TRBJ2-7|NA|TRBV5-6
CASSGGWTHADGQYF
TGTGCCAGCAGCGGGGGGTGGACTCACGCCGACGGGCAGTACTTC
>NA|TRBJ1-1|NA|TRBV12-3/TRBV12-4
CASSPGEEAFF
TGTGCCAGCAGCCCGGGGGAAGAAGCTTTCTTT
>many|TRBJ2-1|TRBD1|TRBV10-2
CASSISDRGRYNEQFF
TGCGCCAGCAGTATCTCGGACAGGGGGAGGTACAATGAGCAGTTCTTC
>few|TRBJ2-2|NA|TRBV28
CASTLGGWNTGELFF
TGTGCCAGCACTCTAGGGGGTTGGAACACCGGGGAGCTGTTTTTT
>many|TRBJ1-2|TRBD1|TRBV12-3/TRBV12-4
CASSLGQGNGYTF
TGTGCCAGCAGTTTGGGACAGGGCAATGGCTACACCTTC
>many|TRBJ2-7|NA|TRBV2
CASSEYQGGREQYF
TGTGCCAGCAGTGAATACCAGGGGGGTCGGGAGCAGTACTTC
>NA|TRBJ1-6|NA|TRBV30
CAWSPPGYYNSPLHF
TGTGCCTGGAGTCCCCCGGGATACTATAATTCACCCCTCCACTTT
>many|TRBJ2-5|NA|TRBV28
CASSGGGTPETQYF
TGTGCCAGCAGTGGTGGGGGGACACCCGAGACCCAGTACTTC
>many|TRBJ2-3|NA|TRBV18
CASSPQTRTDTQYF
TGTGCCAGCTCACCGCAAACCCGCACAGATACGCAGTATTTT
>NA|TRBJ2-5|TRBD1|TRBV15
CATSRDQDRAETQYF
TGTGCCACCAGCAGAGATCAGGACAGGGCGGAGACCCAGTACTTC